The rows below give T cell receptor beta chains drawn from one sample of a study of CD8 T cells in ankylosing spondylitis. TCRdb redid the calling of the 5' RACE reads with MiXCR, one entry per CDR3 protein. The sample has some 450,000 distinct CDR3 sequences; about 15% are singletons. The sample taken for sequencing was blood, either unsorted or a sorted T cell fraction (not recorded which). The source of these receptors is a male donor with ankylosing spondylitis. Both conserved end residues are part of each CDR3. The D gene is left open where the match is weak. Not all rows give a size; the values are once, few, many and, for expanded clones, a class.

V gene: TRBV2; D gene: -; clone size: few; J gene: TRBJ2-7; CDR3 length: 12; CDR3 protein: CASRERGNEQYF; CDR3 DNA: TGTGCCAGCAGGGAGAGGGGGAACGAGCAGTACTTC
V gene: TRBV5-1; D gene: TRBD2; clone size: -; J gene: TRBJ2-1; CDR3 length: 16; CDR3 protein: CASSLSGLAGINEQFF; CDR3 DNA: TGCGCCAGCAGCTTGAGCGGACTAGCGGGAATAAATGAGCAGTTCTTC
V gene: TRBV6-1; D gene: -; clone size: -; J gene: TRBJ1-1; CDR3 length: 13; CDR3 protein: CASTLNQNTEAFF; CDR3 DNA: TGTGCCAGCACCCTCAACCAGAACACTGAAGCTTTCTTT
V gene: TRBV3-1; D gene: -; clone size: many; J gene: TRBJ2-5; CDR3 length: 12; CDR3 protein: CASSQGGETQYF; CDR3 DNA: TGTGCCAGCAGCCAAGGGGGAGAGACCCAGTACTTC
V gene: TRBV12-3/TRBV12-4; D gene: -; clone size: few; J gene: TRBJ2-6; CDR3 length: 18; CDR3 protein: CASSLEGGDEAVANVLTF; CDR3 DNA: TGTGCCAGCAGTTTAGAGGGGGGGGACGAAGCTGTGGCCAACGTCCTGACTTTC
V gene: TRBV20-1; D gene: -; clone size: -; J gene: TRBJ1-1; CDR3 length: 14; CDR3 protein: CSAPYPTGSWEAFF; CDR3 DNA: TGCAGTGCGCCCTACCCGACAGGCAGCTGGGAGGCTTTCTTT
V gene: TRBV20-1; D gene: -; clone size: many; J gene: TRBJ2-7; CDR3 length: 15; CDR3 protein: CSARAPSGGSYEQYF; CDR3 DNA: TGCAGTGCTAGAGCCCCGAGTGGGGGCTCCTACGAGCAGTACTTC
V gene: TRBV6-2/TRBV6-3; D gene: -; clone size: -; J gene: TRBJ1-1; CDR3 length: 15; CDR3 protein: CASSYSNRPNTEAFF; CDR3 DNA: TGTGCCAGCAGTTACTCGAATCGCCCGAACACTGAAGCTTTCTTT
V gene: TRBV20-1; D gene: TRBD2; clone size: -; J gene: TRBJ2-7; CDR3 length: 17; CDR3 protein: CSAATSLGLAGGREQYF; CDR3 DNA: TGCAGTGCTGCCACCTCCTTAGGACTAGCGGGGGGGCGCGAGCAGTACTTC
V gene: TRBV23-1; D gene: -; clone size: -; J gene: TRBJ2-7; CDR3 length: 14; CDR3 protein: CASSPTLPSYEQYF; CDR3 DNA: TGCGCCAGCAGTCCCACTCTCCCCTCCTACGAGCAGTACTTC
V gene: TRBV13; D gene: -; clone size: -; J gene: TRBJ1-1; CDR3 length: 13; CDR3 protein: CASSLAGPVEAFF; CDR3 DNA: TGTGCCAGCAGCTTAGCAGGGCCCGTAGAAGCTTTCTTT
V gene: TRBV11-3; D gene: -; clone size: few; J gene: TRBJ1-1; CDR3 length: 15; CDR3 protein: CASSLGRTANTEAFF; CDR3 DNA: TGTGCCAGCAGCTTAGGACGGACAGCGAACACTGAAGCTTTCTTT
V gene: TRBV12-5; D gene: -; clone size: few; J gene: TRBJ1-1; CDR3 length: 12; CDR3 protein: CASGLVPSEAFF; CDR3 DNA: TGTGCTAGTGGTTTGGTACCGTCCGAAGCTTTCTTT
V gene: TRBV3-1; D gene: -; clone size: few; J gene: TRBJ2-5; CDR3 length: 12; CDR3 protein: CASSQKVETQYF; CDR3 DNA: TGTGCCAGCAGCCAAAAGGTAGAGACCCAGTACTTC
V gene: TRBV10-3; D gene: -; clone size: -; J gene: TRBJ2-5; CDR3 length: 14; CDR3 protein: CAINGGGISATQYF; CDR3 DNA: TGTGCCATTAACGGCGGGGGCATTTCGGCGACCCAGTACTTC
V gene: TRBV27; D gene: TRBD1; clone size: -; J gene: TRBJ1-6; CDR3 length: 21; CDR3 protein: CARERLQKGTDGGAAGSPLHF; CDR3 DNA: TGTGCCAGAGAACGACTCCAAAAAGGGACAGACGGTGGAGCGGCTGGTTCACCCCTCCACTTT
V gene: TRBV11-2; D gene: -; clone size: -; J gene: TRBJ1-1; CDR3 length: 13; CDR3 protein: CASSLGPEYEAFF; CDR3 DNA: TGTGCCAGCAGCTTAGGTCCAGAATATGAAGCTTTCTTT
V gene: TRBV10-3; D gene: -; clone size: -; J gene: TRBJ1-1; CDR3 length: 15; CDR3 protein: CAISEVTGRDTEAFF; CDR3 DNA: TGTGCCATCAGTGAGGTTACGGGTCGGGACACTGAAGCTTTCTTT
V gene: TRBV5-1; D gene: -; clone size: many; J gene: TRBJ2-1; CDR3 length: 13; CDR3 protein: CASSLIRENEQFF; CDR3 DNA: TGCGCCAGCAGCTTAATCAGGGAGAATGAGCAGTTCTTC
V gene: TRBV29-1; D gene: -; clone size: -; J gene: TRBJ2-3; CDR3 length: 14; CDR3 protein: CSVDVGRGPDTQYF; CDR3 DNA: TGCAGCGTTGACGTGGGTCGGGGGCCAGATACGCAGTATTTT
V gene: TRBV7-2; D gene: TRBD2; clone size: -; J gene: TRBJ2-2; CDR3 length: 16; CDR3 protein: CASSPAAGGLTGELFF; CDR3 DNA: TGTGCCAGCAGCCCGGCGGCGGGAGGGCTCACCGGGGAGCTGTTTTTT
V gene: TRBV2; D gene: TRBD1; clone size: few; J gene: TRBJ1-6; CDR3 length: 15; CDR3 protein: CASSDTGGRFSPLHF; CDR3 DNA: TGTGCCAGCAGTGACACAGGGGGAAGGTTTTCACCCCTCCACTTT
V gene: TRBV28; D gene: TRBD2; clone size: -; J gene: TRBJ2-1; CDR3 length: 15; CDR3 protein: CASSEPSGLAHEQFF; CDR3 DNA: TGTGCCAGCAGTGAACCTAGCGGCCTCGCCCATGAGCAGTTCTTC
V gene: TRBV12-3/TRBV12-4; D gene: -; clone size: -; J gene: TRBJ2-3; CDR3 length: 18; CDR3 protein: CASPGWFVGFVDTDTQYF; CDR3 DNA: TGTGCCTCTCCAGGGTGGTTCGTTGGGTTCGTTGACACAGATACGCAGTATTTT
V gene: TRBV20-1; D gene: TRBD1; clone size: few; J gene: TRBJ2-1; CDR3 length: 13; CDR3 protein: CSVGQDLYNEQFF; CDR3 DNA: TGCAGTGTGGGACAGGACCTCTACAATGAGCAGTTCTTC
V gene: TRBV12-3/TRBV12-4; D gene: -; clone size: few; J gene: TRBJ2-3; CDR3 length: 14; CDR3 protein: CASRSRGSTDTQYF; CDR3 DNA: TGTGCCAGCAGGAGCAGGGGAAGCACAGATACGCAGTATTTT
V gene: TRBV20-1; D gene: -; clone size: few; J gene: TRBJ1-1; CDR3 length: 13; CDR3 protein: CSASARGDTEAFF; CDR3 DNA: TGCAGTGCTAGTGCTCGTGGGGACACTGAAGCTTTCTTT
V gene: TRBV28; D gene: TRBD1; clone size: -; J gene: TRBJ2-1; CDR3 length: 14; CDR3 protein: CASGQGESYNEQFF; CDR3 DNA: TGTGCCAGCGGGCAGGGGGAATCCTACAATGAGCAGTTCTTC
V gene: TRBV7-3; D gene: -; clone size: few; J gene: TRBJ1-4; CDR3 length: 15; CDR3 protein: CASSSRCGGGEKLFF; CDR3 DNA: TGTGCCAGCAGCTCCCGTTGCGGGGGAGGTGAAAAACTGTTTTTT
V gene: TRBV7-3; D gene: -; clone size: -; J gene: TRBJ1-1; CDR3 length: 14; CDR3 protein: CASSLTPWGTEAFF; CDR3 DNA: TGTGCCAGCAGCTTAACGCCCTGGGGAACTGAAGCTTTCTTT
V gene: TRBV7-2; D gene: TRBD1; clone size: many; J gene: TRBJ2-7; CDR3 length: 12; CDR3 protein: CASTGQGYEQYF; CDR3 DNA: TGTGCCAGCACCGGACAGGGGTACGAGCAGTACTTC
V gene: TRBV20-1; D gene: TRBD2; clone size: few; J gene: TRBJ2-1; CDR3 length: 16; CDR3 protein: CSARDRGSGGANEQFF; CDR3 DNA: TGCAGTGCTAGAGATCGTGGTAGCGGGGGGGCCAATGAGCAGTTCTTC
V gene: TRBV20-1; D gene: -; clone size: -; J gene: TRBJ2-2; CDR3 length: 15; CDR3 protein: CSASGLGINAGELFF; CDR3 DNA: TGCAGTGCTAGCGGCCTAGGGATTAACGCCGGGGAGCTGTTTTTT
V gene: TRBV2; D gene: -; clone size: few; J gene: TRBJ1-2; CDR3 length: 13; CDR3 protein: CASSEAGSVGYTF; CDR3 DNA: TGTGCCAGCAGTGAAGCCGGCAGCGTCGGCTACACCTTC
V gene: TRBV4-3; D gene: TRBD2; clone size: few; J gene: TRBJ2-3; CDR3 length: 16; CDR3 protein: CASSPRAGGRTDTQYF; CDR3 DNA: TGCGCCAGCAGCCCTCGAGCGGGAGGTCGGACAGATACGCAGTATTTT
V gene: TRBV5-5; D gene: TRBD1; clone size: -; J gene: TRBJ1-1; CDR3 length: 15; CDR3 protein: CASSGTARTWTEAFF; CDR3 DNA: TGTGCCAGCAGCGGGACAGCACGGACGTGGACTGAAGCTTTCTTT
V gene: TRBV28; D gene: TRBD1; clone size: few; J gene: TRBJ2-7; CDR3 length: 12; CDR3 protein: CASSTGAYEQYF; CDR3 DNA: TGTGCCAGCAGTACAGGGGCCTACGAGCAGTACTTC
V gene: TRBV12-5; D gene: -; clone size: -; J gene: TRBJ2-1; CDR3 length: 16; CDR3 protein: CASGPERAGNFNEQFF; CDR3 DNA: TGTGCTAGTGGACCCGAGAGGGCAGGGAACTTCAATGAGCAGTTCTTC
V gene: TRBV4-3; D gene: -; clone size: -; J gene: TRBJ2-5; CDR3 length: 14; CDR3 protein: CASSQVLEQETQYF; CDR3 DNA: TGCGCCAGCAGCCAAGTCTTAGAACAAGAGACCCAGTACTTC
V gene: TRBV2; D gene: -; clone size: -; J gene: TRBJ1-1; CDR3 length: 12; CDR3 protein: CASRDTKTEAFF; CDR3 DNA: TGTGCCAGCAGAGATACGAAAACTGAAGCTTTCTTT
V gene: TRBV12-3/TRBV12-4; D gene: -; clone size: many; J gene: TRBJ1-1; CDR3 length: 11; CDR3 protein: CASSRDTEAFF; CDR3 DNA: TGTGCCAGCAGTCGTGACACTGAAGCTTTCTTT
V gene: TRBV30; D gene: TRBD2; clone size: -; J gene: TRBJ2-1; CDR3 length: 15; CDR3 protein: CAWRPSGGLNNEQFF; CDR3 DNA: TGTGCCTGGCGCCCCAGCGGGGGGCTTAACAATGAGCAGTTCTTC
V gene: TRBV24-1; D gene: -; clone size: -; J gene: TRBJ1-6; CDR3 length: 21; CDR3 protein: CATSDLDSRRVDSSYNSPLHF; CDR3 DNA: TGTGCCACCAGTGATTTGGACTCGCGCAGGGTAGATAGCTCCTATAATTCACCCCTCCACTTT
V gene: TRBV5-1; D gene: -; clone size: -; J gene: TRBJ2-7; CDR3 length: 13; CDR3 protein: CASSLDRVDEQYF; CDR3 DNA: TGCGCCAGCAGCTTGGACAGGGTCGACGAGCAGTACTTC